One sample yielded the 9 T cell receptor beta chains listed below, sequenced in a study of blood T cell repertoires in COVID-19. TCRdb's table, derived via immunoSEQ multiplex PCR, lists solely in-frame clones and lacks some. The table includes roughly 220,000 clones, approximately 83% detected once. The sample taken for sequencing was peripheral blood. The receptors come from a woman in her 30s who had recovered from COVID-19.

The chain carries TRBV6-5 and TRBJ2-3; TRBD2 might be the D (6 bases). Germline V gene data show CDR1 as MNHEY and CDR2 as SVGAGI. V shed 0 bases and J shed 6 bases, with 13 bases lying between them. The CDR3 contains 15 residues. CDR3 coding DNA: TGTGCCAGCAGTTACTCAATAGGACGGGAGGATACGCAGTATTTT. It codes for CASSYSIGREDTQYF.

This rearrangement joins TRBV5-1 to TRBJ2-7; tentatively, D is TRBD1 (6 bases). Trimming took off 4 bases at V and 4 bases at J, with 6 bases between the two ends. This CDR3 has 11 amino acids. Germline CDR1 is SGHRS and CDR2 is YFSETQ. The CDR3 loop is CASSDRYEQYF. CDR3 DNA sequence: TGCGCCAGCAGCGACAGGTACGAGCAGTACTTC.

The chain is built from TRBV6-2 or TRBV6-3 and TRBJ2-3; 8 nucleotides align to TRBD1. The CDR3 runs to 17 residues. V lost 2 bases and J lost 1; bases outside the gene matches: 8. Germline CDR1 reads MNHEY; CDR2 reads SVGEGT. The CDR3 DNA reads as TGTGCCAGCAGTTACGACAGGAACAGGGGGGGCACAGATACGCAGTATTTT. It encodes CASSYDRNRGGTDTQYF.

This clone occurred once. V gene TRBV7-2 combines with J gene TRBJ2-7; the match to TRBD2 covers 9 bases. CDR3 size: 14 residues. Unmatched junction bases numbered 4, after V lost 3 bases and J lost 4 bases. CDR1 and CDR2 from the germline V gene are SGHTA and FQGNSA. CDR3 bases: TGTGCCAGCAGCTTGAGCGGGAGGTTGTACGAGCAGTACTTC. Translation gives CASSLSGRLYEQYF.

The chain carries TRBV5-5 and TRBJ2-7; 10 nucleotides line up with TRBD2. The germline gives CDR1 SGHKS, CDR2 YYEKEE (reference sequence). The V segment lost 0 bases and the J segment 4 bases; nucleotides outside the gene matches: 4. This CDR3 has 15 amino acids. CDR3 residues: CASSLDRTSGYEQYF. As DNA, the CDR3 is TGTGCCAGCAGCTTGGATCGGACTAGCGGTTACGAGCAGTACTTC.

The chain employs TRBV28 and TRBJ1-4; 9 nucleotides align to TRBD1. Germline V gives CDR1 MDHEN, CDR2 SYDVKM. CDR3 length equals 15 residues. V lost 2 bases, J lost 2 bases, and 0 bases stayed unmatched. CDR3 residues: CASSLDRGTNEKLFF. The CDR3 region has the DNA TGTGCCAGCAGTTTAGACAGGGGGACTAATGAAAAACTGTTTTTT.

The gene calls are TRBV30 and TRBJ2-2; 8 positions agree with TRBD1. V shed 4 bases and J 5 bases; nucleotides not matched to a gene: 6. The CDR3 consists of 14 residues. Germline V CDR1 and CDR2: GTSNPN, SVGIG (reference sequence). CDR3 DNA: TGTGCCTGGACTGACAGGGGTTGGACCGGGGAGCTGTTTTTT. The encoded protein is CAWTDRGWTGELFF.

The J gene is TRBJ2-3, the V gene TRBV7-2, with 9 bases that match TRBD2. CDR3 length: 15 residues. Losses at the gene ends were 1 base for V and 6 bases for J; bases not matched to a gene: 5. The germline gives CDR1 SGHTA, CDR2 FQGNSA. CDR3 coding DNA: TGTGCCAGCAGCTTAGATGGGACTAGCCTTGATACGCAGTATTTT. Translating gives CASSLDGTSLDTQYF.

J is TRBJ2-7 and V is TRBV14; TRBD1 matches 7 bases. Germline CDR1 and CDR2: SGHDN and FVKESK. The ends lost 4 bases at V and 2 bases at J; junction bases unmatched: 5. CDR3 length: 14 residues. Written as DNA, the CDR3 is TGTGCCAGCAGCCTCCGGCAGGGGGCCTACGAGCAGTACTTC. Amino acids: CASSLRQGAYEQYF.